This T cell receptor (beta chain) came from a study of spatial heterogeneity in lung cancer. The time point was: sample taken at primary tumor resection. Without sorting, whole RNA was sequenced from tumor, nontumor lung or frozen PBMC. TCRdb re-derived calls from the 5' RACE reads in MiXCR, one entry per CDR3 protein. The data contain 26,000 or so distinct CDR3 sequences, 9.5% to 15% of them singletons. This clonotype was detected many times. V was shortened by 10 bases and J by 0 bases, with 21 bases between the two germline ends. The CDR3 is 16 residues long. CDR1 and CDR2 from the germline V gene are ENHRY and SYGVKD.

The origin of this receptor is a female donor with early-stage non-small cell lung cancer. Sequencing was performed on PBMCs, taken at surgery. V gene TRBV10-3 combines with J gene TRBJ1-1; D might be TRBD1 (5 bases). The CDR3 here is CATNRQGMGMNTEAFF. CDR3 nucleotide sequence: TGTGCCACCAATCGGCAGGGTATGGGGATGAACACTGAAGCTTTCTTT.